Listed below are T cell receptor beta chains from one sample, sequenced in a study of T cell responses to AZD1222 COVID-19 vaccine. TCRdb keeps only in-frame clones here, not all; method: immunoSEQ multiplex PCR. The repertoire has 150,000 or so clones, around nine tenths of them found once; the top ten carry about 19%. The input for sequencing was peripheral blood, taken on day 0 of AZD1222 vaccination. These TCRs come from an adult in good health. The CDR3 runs from the conserved cysteine through the conserved F or W. D genes are given only for firm matches. Size values are once, few and many counts, or a class for expanded clones, and some rows have none.

V,D,size,J,CDR3,DNA
TRBV4-1,-,-,TRBJ1-1,CASSRTLSMDTEAFF,TGCGCCAGCAGCCGGACCTTATCAATGGACACTGAAGCTTTCTTT
TRBV24-1,-,-,TRBJ2-3,CATRGAGYTQYF,TGTGCCACCAGAGGAGCAGGGTATACGCAGTATTTT
TRBV5-5,TRBD2,-,TRBJ2-1,CASSLVLAEVNEQFF,TGTGCCAGCAGCTTGGTTCTAGCGGAAGTTAATGAGCAGTTCTTC
TRBV14,-,-,TRBJ2-2,CASSQVGGVTGELFF,TGTGCCAGCAGCCAAGTAGGAGGAGTCACCGGGGAGCTGTTTTTT
TRBV28,TRBD1,-,TRBJ2-6,CASSLRQGFGANVLTF,TGTGCCAGCAGTTTAAGACAGGGGTTCGGGGCCAACGTCCTGACTTTC
TRBV11-2,-,-,TRBJ1-2,CASSVHTGSGYTF,TGTGCCAGCAGTGTCCATACAGGGAGCGGCTACACCTTC
TRBV30,-,-,TRBJ1-2,CASTRAAGYTF,TGTGCCTCCACCCGGGCGGCAGGCTACACCTTC
TRBV2,TRBD1,-,TRBJ1-5,CASSRRRGHSNQPQHF,TGTGCCAGCAGTCGGAGGAGGGGGCATAGCAATCAGCCCCAGCATTTT
TRBV7-9,TRBD2,-,TRBJ2-1,CASSLVGGSYDNEQFF,TGTGCCAGCAGCTTAGTAGGCGGGAGTTACGACAATGAGCAGTTCTTC
TRBV3-1/TRBV3-2,TRBD2,-,TRBJ2-1,CASSQAASGRNEQFF,TGTGCCAGCAGCCAGGCGGCTAGCGGGAGGAATGAGCAGTTCTTC
TRBV30,TRBD2,-,TRBJ2-7,CAWSLLVSGGRVGYEQYF,TGTGCCTGGAGTCTCCTTGTGAGTGGCGGGAGAGTAGGCTACGAGCAGTACTTC
TRBV28,-,once,TRBJ2-1,CASSLNGPNNEQFF,TGTGCCAGCAGTCTCAATGGACCGAACAATGAGCAGTTCTTC
TRBV7-9,-,-,TRBJ1-1,CASSLPLNTEAFF,TGTGCCAGCAGCTTACCACTGAACACTGAAGCTTTCTTT
TRBV5-1,-,-,TRBJ2-7,CASSLDGLEQYF,TGCGCCAGCAGCTTGGATGGACTCGAGCAGTACTTC
TRBV19,-,once,TRBJ1-1,CASRRDYQGTEAFF,TGTGCCAGTAGAAGAGACTATCAAGGGACTGAAGCTTTCTTT